This entry concerns a single T cell receptor (beta chain). Its matching antigen is unknown. There are 17 residues in the CDR3. The junction had 7 bases not matched to a gene; V was cut back by 6 bases and J by 0 bases. Germline V gives CDR1 MDHEN, CDR2 SYDVKM. The sample belongs to a study of shared clonotypes between healthy human individuals. General study points: Sampling covered nothing but blood. Tissue TCR repertoires likely differ from those found in blood.

Data came from immunoSEQ multiplex PCR; TCRdb stores just in-frame clones and leaves some out. The sample consists of fewer than 2.5 million clones, approximately 93% of them appearing once. This receptor was obtained from a man aged 18 to 30 in good health. Some clones in this sample may be carry-over from other donors' samples. The chain couples TRBV28 to TRBJ2-2, with 10 bases aligning to TRBD2. The sequenced sample consisted of naive CD4+ T cells from PBMCs. The subset was: CD45RA+ positively selected. CDR3 nucleotides: TGTGCCAGCAGAGCGGGAGGGCAGTTCGCGAACACCGGGGAGCTGTTTTTT. This gives the protein CASRAGGQFANTGELFF.